A selection of T cell receptor beta chains follows, all from one sample in a study of T cell repertoires in cytomegalovirus infection. Via MiXCR, TCRdb re-called the reads, giving one row per CDR3 protein. Of approximately 250,000 distinct CDR3 sequences in the sample, around 12% were seen once. Sequences were obtained from PBMCs. Receptors originate from a human donor in good health (CMV status not recorded). Some clones in this sample may be carry-over from other donors' samples. Both conserved end residues are part of each CDR3. The D gene is left open where the match is weak. Clone size is shown for a subset of rows, as once, few, many or a class of expanded clone.

TRBJ2-4 | many | - | TRBV28 | TGTGCCAGCTCCCCTGGGGGCAGGGGAAACATTCAGTACTTC | CASSPGGRGNIQYF
TRBJ2-4 | many | - | TRBV7-9 | TGTGCCAGCAGCCTCAACCTCGGCTGGGGGGCCAAAGCCAAAAACATTCAGTACTTC | CASSLNLGWGAKAKNIQYF
TRBJ2-2 | many | - | TRBV5-5 | TGTGCCAGCAGCTTGCTGTCGGCGAACACCGGGGAGCTGTTTTTT | CASSLLSANTGELFF
TRBJ2-7 | many | - | TRBV7-2 | TGTGCCAGCAGCATCGGGCGGGGTTCCTACGAGCAGTACTTC | CASSIGRGSYEQYF
TRBJ2-5 | - | TRBD1 | TRBV19 | TGTGCCAGTAGTATCCGACAGGGCCAAGAGACCCAGTACTTC | CASSIRQGQETQYF
TRBJ2-5 | many | - | TRBV12-3/TRBV12-4 | TGTGCCAGCAGTTTACAGGGAATCGAGACCCAGTACTTC | CASSLQGIETQYF
TRBJ1-2 | few | TRBD1 | TRBV7-9 | TGTGCCAGCAGTGTGGGACAGCCCTATGGCTACACCTTC | CASSVGQPYGYTF
TRBJ2-3 | - | - | TRBV29-1 | TGCAGCGTTGAAGAGGGGGATGGGTCAAATACGCAGTATTTT | CSVEEGDGSNTQYF
TRBJ2-2 | many | TRBD1 | TRBV11-3 | TGTGCCAGCACCTCCAGACAGGGGGCAACCGGGGAGCTGTTTTTT | CASTSRQGATGELFF
TRBJ1-1 | many | TRBD1 | TRBV7-2 | TGTGCCAGCAGCTTAGACAGGGGGCCTGAAGCTTTCTTT | CASSLDRGPEAFF
TRBJ2-5 | few | - | TRBV19 | TGTGCCACTCAGGGGCCGTATCAAGAGACCCAGTACTTC | CATQGPYQETQYF
TRBJ1-5 | few | - | TRBV18 | TGTGCCAGCTCACCAAGGGCGGATCAGCCCCAGCATTTT | CASSPRADQPQHF
TRBJ2-1 | - | TRBD1 | TRBV20-1 | TGCAGTGCTAGAGATTATAGGACAGGGGATGGGGAGCAGTTCTTC | CSARDYRTGDGEQFF
TRBJ1-2 | many | TRBD1 | TRBV28 | TGTGCCAGCAGGCCCGGGACAGGGGTTGGTTATGGCTACACCTTC | CASRPGTGVGYGYTF
TRBJ1-5 | - | TRBD1 | TRBV12-3/TRBV12-4 | TGTGCCAGCAGCCCGGGAGGGACAGGGGGAAATCAGCCCCAGCATTTT | CASSPGGTGGNQPQHF
TRBJ2-7 | - | TRBD1 | TRBV4-3 | TGCGCCAGCAGCCCCCGGGACAGGGAATTTCCTAGTAGCGAGCAGTACTTC | CASSPRDREFPSSEQYF
TRBJ2-7 | many | TRBD2 | TRBV7-2 | TGTGCCAGCACCTTTAGCGGGGGGGCAACCGAGCAGTACTTC | CASTFSGGATEQYF
TRBJ2-3 | - | TRBD2 | TRBV4-3 | TGCGCCAGCAGCCAAGATGCGAACGGGAGGGCCATTTTT | CASSQDANGRAIF
TRBJ1-1 | - | - | TRBV18 | TGTGCCAGCTCACCACTAGACAAGGAAGCTTTCTTT | CASSPLDKEAFF
TRBJ2-4 | many | - | TRBV27 | TGTGCCAGCAGTTCCCGCTACGAGGGAGAAAGGGAAAACATTCAGTACTTC | CASSSRYEGERENIQYF
TRBJ1-5 | - | - | TRBV12-3/TRBV12-4 | TGTGCCAGCAGTTCGGGGCCCGGGGGACGCAATCAGCCCCAGCATTTT | CASSSGPGGRNQPQHF
TRBJ2-1 | many | - | TRBV14 | TGTGCCAGCAGCCAAGGACCCTACAATGAGCAGTTCTTC | CASSQGPYNEQFF
TRBJ2-2 | few | - | TRBV6-1 | TGTGCCAGCAGTTTCGGGACCACCCAAAACGGGGAGCTGTTTTTT | CASSFGTTQNGELFF
TRBJ1-5 | many | - | TRBV7-2 | TGTGCCAGCAGTCGGCCTGGTAGCAATCAGCCCCAGCATTTT | CASSRPGSNQPQHF
TRBJ2-3 | once | TRBD2 | TRBV5-6 | TGTGCCAGCAGCTGGACTAGCGGGAGAGGGACAGATACGCAGTATTTT | CASSWTSGRGTDTQYF
TRBJ1-4 | - | - | TRBV5-1 | TGCGCCAGCAGCCTGCGTCTCAGCGATGAAAAACTGTTTTTT | CASSLRLSDEKLFF
TRBJ1-1 | many | TRBD1 | TRBV5-5 | TGTGCCAGCAGCGTCCGGGACAGGAACACTGAAGCTTTCTTT | CASSVRDRNTEAFF
TRBJ2-5 | - | - | TRBV19 | TGTGCCAGTAGCATACAGGGAGTAGGAGAGACCCAGTACTTC | CASSIQGVGETQYF
TRBJ2-5 | few | TRBD2 | TRBV6-5 | TGTGCCAGCAGTTACTCGAGTTTGCTAGCGGGGGGGGAGACCCAGTACTTC | CASSYSSLLAGGETQYF
TRBJ2-3 | many | TRBD1 | TRBV12-3/TRBV12-4 | TGTGCCAGCAGCTCGGACAGGGCCAGCACAGATACGCAGTATTTT | CASSSDRASTDTQYF
TRBJ2-3 | many | - | TRBV7-2 | TGTGCCAGCAGCTTAGCGGGGCACCCCACAGATACGCAGTATTTT | CASSLAGHPTDTQYF
TRBJ1-4 | many | - | TRBV7-6 | TGTGCCAGCAGCCCCCCCCCTAAGGGTGAAAAACTGTTTTTT | CASSPPPKGEKLFF
TRBJ2-3 | - | TRBD1 | TRBV7-2 | TGTGCCAGCAGCTTCCGGACAGGGGGCAGAGATACGCAGTATTTT | CASSFRTGGRDTQYF
TRBJ2-1 | - | - | TRBV6-2/TRBV6-3 | TGTGCCAGCAGTGGTCGGGGTAAGGACGGGCACAATGAGCAGTTCTTC | CASSGRGKDGHNEQFF
TRBJ1-1 | many | - | TRBV10-3 | TGTGCCATCAGCTACACCTCGAACACTGAAGCTTTCTTT | CAISYTSNTEAFF
TRBJ1-5 | many | - | TRBV19 | TGTGCCAGTAGTATAAGTTGGGGTTCGGGAAATCAGCCCCAGCATTTT | CASSISWGSGNQPQHF
TRBJ2-1 | few | - | TRBV29-1 | TGCAGCGTTGTGACAGGACACCCCGAGCAGTTCTTC | CSVVTGHPEQFF
TRBJ1-2 | many | TRBD1 | TRBV7-2 | TGTGCCAGCAGCTTATCGACAGGGCGCAACTATGGCTACACCTTC | CASSLSTGRNYGYTF
TRBJ1-1 | - | TRBD1 | TRBV29-1 | TGCAGCGTTGGGACAGGAGCTTTGAACACTGAAGCTTTCTTT | CSVGTGALNTEAFF
TRBJ1-4 | - | - | TRBV2 | TGTGCCAGCAGGACGATTGACCCAAGGGGTGAGGAAAAACTGTTTTTT | CASRTIDPRGEEKLFF
TRBJ1-2 | - | TRBD1 | TRBV7-9 | TGTGCCAGCAGCCGACACACCGGGACAGGATCAAACTATGGCTACACCTTC | CASSRHTGTGSNYGYTF
TRBJ2-2 | - | TRBD1 | TRBV7-9 | TGTGCCAGCAGCTTCAATACCGGGACAGGTCTCTTTGGGACCGGGGAGCTGTTTTTT | CASSFNTGTGLFGTGELFF
TRBJ1-2 | many | - | TRBV7-2 | TGTGCCAGCAGCCTCGGGCCAGCCCGCTATGGCTACACCTTC | CASSLGPARYGYTF
TRBJ2-7 | many | - | TRBV7-2 | TGTGCCAGCAGCTTAGCGTGGAAAAACGAGCAGTACTTC | CASSLAWKNEQYF
TRBJ1-2 | - | TRBD1 | TRBV7-9 | TGTGCCAGCACCATAGACAGGGCCGCGCCCTGGGGCTACACCTTC | CASTIDRAAPWGYTF